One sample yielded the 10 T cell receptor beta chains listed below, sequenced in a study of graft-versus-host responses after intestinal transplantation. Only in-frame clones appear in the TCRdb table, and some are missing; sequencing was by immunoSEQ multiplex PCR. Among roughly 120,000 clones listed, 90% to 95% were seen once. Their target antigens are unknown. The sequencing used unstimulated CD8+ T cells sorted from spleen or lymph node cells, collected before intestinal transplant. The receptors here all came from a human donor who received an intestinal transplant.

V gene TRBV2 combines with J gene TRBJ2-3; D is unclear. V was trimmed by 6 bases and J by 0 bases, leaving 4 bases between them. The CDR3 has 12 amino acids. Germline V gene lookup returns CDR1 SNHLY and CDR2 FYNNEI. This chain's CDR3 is CASSGSTDTQYF. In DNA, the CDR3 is TGTGCCAGCAGCGGGAGCACAGATACGCAGTATTTT. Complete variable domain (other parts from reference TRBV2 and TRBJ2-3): EPEVTQTPSHQVTQMGQEVILRCVPISNHLYFYWYRQILGQKVEFLVSFYNNEISEKSEIFDDQFSVERPDGSNFTLKIRSTKLEDSAMYFCASSGSTDTQYFGPGTRLTVL.

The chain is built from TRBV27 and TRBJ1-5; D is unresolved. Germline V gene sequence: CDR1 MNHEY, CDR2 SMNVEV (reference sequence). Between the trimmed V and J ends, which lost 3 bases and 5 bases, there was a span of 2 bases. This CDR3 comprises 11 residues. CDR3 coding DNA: TGTGCCAGCAGTTTCGATCAGCCCCAGCATTTT. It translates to CASSFDQPQHF.

CDR3 sequence: CASSSGLAGGYEQYF. Written as DNA, the CDR3 is TGTGCCAGCAGCAGCGGGTTAGCGGGAGGGTACGAGCAGTACTTC. The gene calls are TRBV5-5 and TRBJ2-7; the match to TRBD2 covers 11 bases. CDR3 length: 15 residues. Germline V gives CDR1 SGHKS, CDR2 YYEKEE (reference sequence). The junction had 7 bases not matched to a gene; V was cut back by 4 bases and J by 4 bases.

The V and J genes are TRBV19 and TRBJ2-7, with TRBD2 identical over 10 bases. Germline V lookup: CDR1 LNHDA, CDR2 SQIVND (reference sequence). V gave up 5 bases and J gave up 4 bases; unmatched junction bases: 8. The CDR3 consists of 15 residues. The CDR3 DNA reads TGTGCCAGTAGTCCTTCTAGCGGGAGTAAGTACGAGCAGTACTTC. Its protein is CASSPSSGSKYEQYF.

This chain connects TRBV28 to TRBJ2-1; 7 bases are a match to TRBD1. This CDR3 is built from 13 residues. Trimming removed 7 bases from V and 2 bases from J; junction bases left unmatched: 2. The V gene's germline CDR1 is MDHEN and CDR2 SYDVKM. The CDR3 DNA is TGTGCCAGCAACAGGGGCGCCTACAATGAGCAGTTCTTC. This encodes CASNRGAYNEQFF.

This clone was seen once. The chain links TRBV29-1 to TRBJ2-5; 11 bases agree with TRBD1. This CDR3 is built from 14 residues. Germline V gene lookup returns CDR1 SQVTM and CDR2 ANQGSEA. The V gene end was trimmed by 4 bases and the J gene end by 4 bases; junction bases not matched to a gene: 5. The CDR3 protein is CSVAGGTGGETQYF. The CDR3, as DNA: TGCAGCGTTGCCGGAGGGACAGGGGGAGAGACCCAGTACTTC.

The CDR3 spells CASSPGGTEAFF. DNA of the CDR3: TGCGCCAGCAGCCCGGGGGGCACTGAAGCTTTCTTT. The rearrangement uses TRBV4-3 and TRBJ1-1; a possible D gene is TRBD1 (5 bases). CDR1 and CDR2 (germline): LGHNA, YSLEER. Trimming stripped 4 bases from V and 4 bases from J, with 7 bases between. The CDR3 sequence is 12 residues long.

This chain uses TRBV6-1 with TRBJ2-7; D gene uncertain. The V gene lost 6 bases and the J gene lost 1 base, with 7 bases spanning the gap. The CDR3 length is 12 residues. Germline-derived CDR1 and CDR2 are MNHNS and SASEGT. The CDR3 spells CASRGRSYEQYF. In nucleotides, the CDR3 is TGTGCCAGCAGAGGACGTTCCTACGAGCAGTACTTC.

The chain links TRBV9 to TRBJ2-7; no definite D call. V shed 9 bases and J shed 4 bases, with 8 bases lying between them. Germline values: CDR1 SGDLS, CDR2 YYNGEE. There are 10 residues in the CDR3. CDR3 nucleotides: TGTGCCACCCCCGCGTACGAGCAGTACTTC. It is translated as CATPAYEQYF.

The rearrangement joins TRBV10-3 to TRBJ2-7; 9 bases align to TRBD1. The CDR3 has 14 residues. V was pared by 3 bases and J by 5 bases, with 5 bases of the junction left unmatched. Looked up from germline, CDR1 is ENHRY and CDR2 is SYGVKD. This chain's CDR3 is CAISDPGQGHEQYF. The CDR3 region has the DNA TGTGCCATCAGTGATCCGGGACAGGGCCACGAGCAGTACTTC.